This T cell receptor (beta chain) stems from a study of cytomegalovirus exposure and HLA in healthy donors. Generated by immunoSEQ multiplex PCR, the TCRdb table keeps only in-frame clones and is missing some. This sample has roughly 250,000 clones, with 90% found just once. This clone was recorded only once. The CDR3 consists of 18 residues. CDR1 MNHNS and CDR2 SASEGT come from the germline V gene. Trimming left V 1 base short and J 2 bases short, with 19 bases between. The sequence was collected from a woman aged 18 to 35 in good health and CMV-seronegative. What was sequenced was PBMCs. This chain uses TRBV6-1 with TRBJ2-3, with D maybe TRBD1 (5 bases). Here the CDR3 reads CASSEENLWQGHTDTQYF. CDR3 sequence (DNA): TGTGCCAGCAGTGAAGAAAACCTTTGGCAGGGTCACACAGATACGCAGTATTTT.